A single sample gave rise to the 27 T cell receptor beta chains below, sequenced in a study of blood T cells in healthy people across ages. A second PCR, run for roughly 7 to 12 cycles, used a sample-barcoded 5' primer plus a J-beta primer mix. In TCRdb, the 5' RACE reads were re-called with MiXCR into one record per CDR3 protein. Among 1.4 million or so distinct CDR3 sequences listed, 35% to 45% were seen once. Specimen: blood. The receptors come from a woman aged 18-29 years in good health.

The chain is built from TRBV24-1 and TRBJ2-5; D is possibly TRBD2 (9 bases). V was trimmed by 1 base and J by 11 bases, leaving 34 bases between them. The V gene's germline CDR1 is KGHDR and CDR2 SFDVKD. The CDR3 runs to 20 residues. The CDR3 sequence: CATSDLGPGGRLAGMNEQYF. The CDR3 nucleotides are TGTGCCACCAGTGATTTAGGGCCAGGGGGCCGGCTAGCGGGAATGAATGAGCAGTACTTC.

This clonotype was seen a few times. The chain carries TRBV20-1 and TRBJ1-1; D gene uncertain. V dropped 3 bases and J dropped 6 bases, with 14 bases sitting between them. Germline CDR1 is DFQATT and CDR2 is SNEGSKA (reference sequence). This CDR3 spans 13 amino acids. The CDR3 sequence: CSASGGFFPEAFF. CDR3 DNA sequence: TGCAGTGCTAGTGGAGGGTTCTTCCCTGAAGCTTTCTTT.

The rearrangement links TRBV4-3 to TRBJ2-7; a possible D gene is TRBD2 (5 bases). CDR1 is LGHNA, CDR2 YSLEER, per germline. CDR3 length: 16 amino acids. With 0 bases removed from V and 1 base from J, the gap between germline ends came to 13 bases. The CDR3 DNA follows: TGCGCCAGCAGCCAAGAGGTAGGAGGCTTTTCCTACGAGCAGTACTTC. Protein: CASSQEVGGFSYEQYF.

This clonotype has a handful of counts. The CDR3 DNA reads as TGTGCCAGCAGTTTAGGAGGCTGGGTTGGCACTGAAGCTTTCTTT. Amino acids: CASSLGGWVGTEAFF. This chain connects TRBV12-3 or TRBV12-4 to TRBJ1-1; D not resolved. This CDR3 is built from 15 residues. V dropped 1 base and J dropped 4 bases, with 13 bases sitting between them.

This CDR3 is CATSDSPRTGAPGQPQHF. CDR3 DNA: TGTGCCACCAGTGATTCTCCCCGGACAGGGGCCCCTGGGCAGCCCCAGCATTTT. This chain uses TRBV24-1 with TRBJ1-5, with 9 bases matching TRBD1. This CDR3 is 18 amino acids long. Unmatched junction bases numbered 14, after V lost 2 bases and J lost 7 bases. Germline V gene sequence: CDR1 KGHDR, CDR2 SFDVKD.

The V gene is TRBV12-3 or TRBV12-4, the J gene TRBJ1-5; 10 nucleotides match TRBD1. With V trimmed by 6 bases and J by 6 bases, 5 bases remained unmatched. The CDR3 spans 14 residues. In DNA, the CDR3 is TGTGCCAGCAGCGGGACAGGGGTCGGTCAGCCCCAGCATTTT. Its translation: CASSGTGVGQPQHF.

This clonotype appeared a few times. This chain uses TRBV20-1 with TRBJ2-3; TRBD2 matches at 11 bases. Germline assignment: CDR1 DFQATT and CDR2 SNEGSKA (reference sequence). The junction had 9 bases not matched to a gene; V was cut back by 4 bases and J by 0 bases. The CDR3 sequence is 17 residues long. The CDR3 here is CSATVRLAGSSTDTQYF. DNA of the CDR3: TGCAGTGCTACGGTTAGACTAGCGGGATCTAGCACAGATACGCAGTATTTT.

The V call is TRBV3-1, the J call TRBJ1-5; D not certain. V dropped 0 bases and J dropped 7 bases, with 13 bases sitting between them. The CDR3 sequence is 15 residues long. CDR1 is LGHDT and CDR2 is YNNKEL in the germline V gene (reference sequence). This CDR3 is CASSQDPPGSQPQHF. Here the CDR3 DNA reads TGTGCCAGCAGCCAAGATCCCCCGGGTTCACAGCCCCAGCATTTT.

A few counts support this clonotype. J is TRBJ1-6 and V is TRBV7-9; tentative D call: TRBD1 (5 bases). The germline V gene encodes CDR1 SEHNR and CDR2 FQNEAQ (reference sequence). Trimming removed 4 bases at V and 7 bases at J, with 14 bases between. This CDR3 is built from 15 residues. The CDR3 DNA reads TGTGCCAGCAGCTCCCAGGCAGGGCACAATTCACCCCTCCACTTT. This gives the protein CASSSQAGHNSPLHF.

The rearrangement joins TRBV7-9 to TRBJ2-3; no definite D call. Germline loops: CDR1 SEHNR, CDR2 FQNEAQ (reference sequence). The CDR3 extends over 13 amino acids. Trimming left V 3 bases short and J 4 bases short, with 8 bases between. The DNA for the CDR3 is TGTGCCAGCAGCTTTAATTCCGCAGATACGCAGTATTTT. Translation gives CASSFNSADTQYF.

V and J are TRBV7-9 and TRBJ2-7; D perhaps matches TRBD1 (5 bases). The V end was cut by 6 bases, the J end by 3 bases, with 12 bases between. Germline-derived CDR1 and CDR2 are SEHNR and FQNEAQ (reference sequence). The CDR3 has 13 amino acids. CDR3 loop: CASRDNDFYEQYF. In nucleotides, the CDR3 is TGTGCCAGCAGGGACAACGATTTCTACGAGCAGTACTTC.

As regards this clonotype: A much larger clone sits a single nucleotide away, making a read error possible. The V call is TRBV7-2, the J call TRBJ2-3; D perhaps matches TRBD2 (6 bases). The V gene's germline CDR1 is SGHTA and CDR2 FQGNSA. The CDR3 is 14 residues long. V was pared by 5 bases and J by 4 bases, with 13 bases between. CDR3 protein: CASSVRLVADTQYF. DNA for the CDR3: TGTGCCAGCAGCGTTAGACTAGTAGCAGATACGCAGTATTTT. Drawing the rest from reference TRBV7-2 and TRBJ2-3, the complete variable domain is GAGVSQSPSNKVTEKGKDVELRCDPISGHTALYWYRQSLGQGLEFLIYFQGNSAPDKSGLPSDRFSAERTGGSVSTLTIQRTQQEDSAVYLCASSVRLVADTQYFGPGTRLTVL.

The chain carries TRBV4-2 and TRBJ2-3; D perhaps matches TRBD2 (6 bases). Trimming pared 1 base from V and 3 bases from J, leaving 14 bases between. CDR1 is LGHNA, CDR2 YNFKEQ, per germline. This CDR3 spans 16 amino acids. The CDR3 bases are TGTGCCAGCAGCCAAGCTCCGCCGGGAGCGACAGATACGCAGTATTTT. It encodes CASSQAPPGATDTQYF.

This chain uses TRBV4-2 with TRBJ2-1; TRBD2 matches 10 bases. The CDR3 has 15 amino acids. Unmatched junction bases numbered 6, after V lost 4 bases and J lost 6 bases. CDR1 and CDR2 (germline): LGHNA, YNFKEQ. The CDR3 region is CASSPSGRAGNEQFF. The CDR3 DNA reads TGTGCCAGCAGCCCAAGCGGGAGGGCCGGCAATGAGCAGTTCTTC.

This clonotype showed up many times. The V call is TRBV12-3 or TRBV12-4, the J call TRBJ2-5; TRBD2 is a possible D gene (5 bases). The CDR3 extends over 12 amino acids. V shed 6 bases and J shed 11 bases, with 16 bases lying between them. The CDR3 DNA follows: TGTGCCAGCAGCAACGCGGACTTTGAGCAGTACTTC. Amino acid sequence: CASSNADFEQYF.

The chain recombines TRBV30 with TRBJ2-7; D not certain. Trimming left V 8 bases short and J 2 bases short, with 10 bases between. The V gene's germline CDR1 is GTSNPN and CDR2 SVGIG (reference sequence). There are 11 residues in the CDR3. CDR3 sequence (DNA): TGTGCCCACGCATTGCCCTACGAGCAGTACTTC. Its protein is CAHALPYEQYF.

This clonotype was seen a handful of times. This chain links TRBV6-2 or TRBV6-3 with TRBJ2-1; 13 bases fit TRBD2. CDR1 MNHEY and CDR2 SVGEGT come from the germline V gene. Losses at the gene ends were 5 bases for V and 10 bases for J; bases not matched to a gene: 8. This CDR3 is built from 15 residues. CDR3 coding DNA: TGTGCCAGCAGTAAGGCAGGACTAGCGGGAGACGAGCAGTTCTTC. Its protein product is CASSKAGLAGDEQFF.

Only a few counts were recorded for this clonotype. The V and J genes are TRBV27 and TRBJ2-1; TRBD1 is a possible D gene (5 bases). Germline V lookup: CDR1 MNHEY, CDR2 SMNVEV (reference sequence). V shed 0 bases and J shed 7 bases, with 10 bases lying between them. CDR3 length: 14 residues. The CDR3 reads CASSLSRSGNEQFF. For the CDR3, the DNA is TGTGCCAGCAGTTTATCAAGATCAGGGAATGAGCAGTTCTTC.

CDR3 nucleotides: TGTGCCAGCAGCCCATTGGAGAGCTCCTACAATGAGCAGTACTTC. It encodes CASSPLESSYNEQYF. J is TRBJ2-1 and V is TRBV14; no clear D gene. The J call may be wrong; the DNA end is better matched by TRBJ2-7. Germline V gives CDR1 SGHDN, CDR2 FVKESK. The CDR3 loop spans 15 amino acids.

The V gene is TRBV30, the J gene TRBJ2-5; maybe TRBD2 (6 bases). V lost 1 base and J lost 0, with 6 bases in between. This CDR3 has 13 amino acids. Germline-derived CDR1 and CDR2 are GTSNPN and SVGIG (reference sequence). The CDR3 spells CAWSGGDQETQYF. For the CDR3, the DNA is TGTGCCTGGAGTGGGGGGGACCAAGAGACCCAGTACTTC.

The chain employs TRBV6-5 and TRBJ1-1, with 9 bases that match TRBD1. In germline, CDR1 is MNHEY, CDR2 SVGAGI. The CDR3 totals 15 residues. V dropped 5 bases and J dropped 2; count of bases not matched to a gene: 6. For the CDR3, the DNA is TGTGCCAGCAGTGTAGGGACAGGGTTTAACACTGAAGCTTTCTTT. This encodes CASSVGTGFNTEAFF.

The chain uses TRBV29-1 and TRBJ2-3, with D perhaps matching TRBD2 (5 bases). From germline, CDR1 is SQVTM and CDR2 ANQGSEA. Trimming pared 7 bases from V and 3 bases from J, leaving 11 bases between. The CDR3 runs to 12 residues. CDR3 DNA sequence: TGCAGCGACGGGGTACCGACAGATACGCAGTATTTT. Its protein product is CSDGVPTDTQYF.

This clonotype was picked up a small number of times. The rearrangement links TRBV7-2 to TRBJ1-5, with D perhaps matching TRBD1 (6 bases). The CDR3 sequence is 16 residues long. In germline, CDR1 is SGHTA, CDR2 FQGNSA. Trimming left V 5 bases short and J 2 bases short, with 16 bases between. CDR3 amino acids: CASSLRGGLGNQPQHF. CDR3 nucleotides: TGTGCCAGCAGCCTCCGTGGGGGGCTGGGCAATCAGCCCCAGCATTTT.

This clonotype was observed a handful of times. The chain combines TRBV12-3 or TRBV12-4 with TRBJ2-7; no clear D. The CDR3 runs 13 residues. V dropped 5 bases and J dropped 2 bases, with 10 bases sitting between them. CDR3: CASSPMIAYEQYF. The CDR3 DNA sequence: TGTGCCAGCAGTCCCATGATAGCCTACGAGCAGTACTTC.

The genes are TRBV4-3 and TRBJ2-7, with TRBD2 matching over 13 bases. The J segment lost 7 bases and the V segment lost 1 base, leaving 4 bases of the junction unmatched. The CDR3 runs to 15 residues. Germline CDR1 LGHNA, CDR2 YSLEER. The CDR3 coding sequence is TGCGCCAGCAGCCAAGCGACTAGCGGGGGGCATGAGCAGTACTTC. It translates to CASSQATSGGHEQYF.

This clonotype turned up a few times. An end of the junction does not agree with germline; a read error may underlie this. The genes are TRBV10-3 and TRBJ1-2; tentatively, D is TRBD1 (5 bases). CDR1 ENHRY and CDR2 SYGVKD come from the germline V gene. This CDR3 is 13 amino acids long. The CDR3 sequence: CAISGGPNYGYTF. The CDR3 bases are TGTGCCATCAGCGGGGGACCGAACTACGGCTACACCTTC.

The rearrangement links TRBV7-2 to TRBJ1-1; D is unclear. Germline loops: CDR1 SGHTA, CDR2 FQGNSA. V lost 3 bases, J lost 6 bases, and 8 bases lay in between. This CDR3 comprises 12 residues. CDR3 protein: CASSFEISEAFF. For the CDR3, the DNA is TGTGCCAGCAGCTTTGAGATATCTGAAGCTTTCTTT.